These 2 T cell receptor beta chains were sequenced from one sample in a study of blood T cell repertoires in COVID-19. Assay used: immunoSEQ multiplex PCR; TCRdb lists only in-frame clones, some missing. Of about 120,000 clones listed, 85% to 90% were seen once; the top ten hold about 27%. The source material was peripheral blood. These receptors all come from a man between 65 and 80 years old with active or convalescent COVID-19.

Here the CDR3 DNA reads TGTGCCAGTAGTACGGGGAGCCGGGATGGCTACACCTTC. Its translation is CASSTGSRDGYTF. The chain uses TRBV19 and TRBJ1-2; D is unclear. The CDR3 has 13 amino acids. V was trimmed by 4 bases and J by 6 bases, leaving 12 bases between them. Germline V gene data show CDR1 as LNHDA and CDR2 as SQIVND (reference sequence).

The chain has TRBV24-1 and TRBJ2-7; no reliable D call. The CDR3 loop spans 11 amino acids. Germline V CDR1 and CDR2: KGHDR, SFDVKD. The V gene lost 1 base and the J gene lost 6 bases, with 3 bases spanning the gap. The CDR3 sequence is CATSDFSEQYF. The CDR3 DNA reads as TGTGCCACCAGTGATTTCTCCGAGCAGTACTTC.